This is a list of T cell receptor beta chains from one sample in a study of CD8 T cells in ankylosing spondylitis. TCRdb re-analysed the 5' RACE reads in MiXCR, keeping a single row per CDR3 protein. The sample comprises about 220,000 distinct CDR3 sequences, roughly 25% of which are singletons, and around 6.3% rests with the top ten. The specimen sequenced was blood, either unsorted or a sorted T cell fraction (not recorded which). The receptors stem from a male donor with ankylosing spondylitis or in good health (not recorded which). CDR3s include the opening cysteine and the closing phenylalanine or tryptophan. Fields, in order: J gene, V gene, CDR3 protein.

J gene: TRBJ2-7
V gene: TRBV5-1
CDR3 protein: CASSPTGPYEQYF

J gene: TRBJ2-3
V gene: TRBV5-1
CDR3 protein: CASSLGAASLPTDTQYF

J gene: TRBJ1-2
V gene: TRBV16
CDR3 protein: CASSADRNGYTF

J gene: TRBJ2-7
V gene: TRBV6-1
CDR3 protein: CASSSGQGGIYEQYF

J gene: TRBJ2-5
V gene: TRBV5-1
CDR3 protein: CASRPSGTGVETQYF

J gene: TRBJ2-5
V gene: TRBV3-1
CDR3 protein: CASSLGLGLAGGPRKTQYF

J gene: TRBJ2-3
V gene: TRBV5-1
CDR3 protein: CASSFLPWADTQYF

J gene: TRBJ2-5
V gene: TRBV3-1
CDR3 protein: CASSQGTGQGKETQYF

J gene: TRBJ2-7
V gene: TRBV10-3
CDR3 protein: CAISPGHLCEQYF

J gene: TRBJ2-2
V gene: TRBV2
CDR3 protein: CASVVGSSNTGELFF